The entry below describes one TCR beta chain. Data came from immunoSEQ multiplex PCR; TCRdb stores just in-frame clones and leaves some out. The data contain hundreds of thousands of clones, around 79% of them seen just once; the ten biggest clones take up about an eighth. This record belongs to a study of control samples from healthy donors and cancer patients. The CDR3 covers 14 residues. Germline V gene sequence: CDR1 MRHNA, CDR2 SNTAGT. Trimming took off 0 bases at V and 6 bases at J, with 9 bases between the two ends. This receptor was taken from an older woman with lung cancer. Sequences were obtained from PBMCs. The V call is TRBV6-4, the J call TRBJ2-1; D gene ambiguous. CDR3 nucleotides: TGTGCCAGCAGTGACTCAGCTTTCAGCAATGAGCAGTTCTTC. Its protein is CASSDSAFSNEQFF.